Listed here are 19 T cell receptor beta chains from one sample, sequenced in a study of blood T cells in healthy people across ages (dated by TCRdb to 2014 to 2015). The library was generated by 5' RACE. Sequencing instrument: Illumina HiSeq 2500. A second PCR of 7 to 11 cycles was performed with a sample-barcoded 5' primer and a J-beta primer mix. TCRdb reworked the public reads: Q25 trimming with fastp, MiXCR clone assembly, productive beta chains retained. Identical CDR3 protein sequences are pooled into one entry, listed with their most common genes and DNA. A total of 750,000 to 950,000 distinct CDR3 sequences appear in this sample, 29% of them only once. The top ten clones comprise 10% to 13% of the sample. Another study also made use of these data, one on T cells of mothers and their children.

The sequenced material came from blood. The receptors come from a woman aged 40 to 50 in good health.

The J gene is TRBJ2-7, the V gene TRBV9; 10 bases line up with TRBD2. The CDR3 loop spans 16 amino acids. CDR1 is SGDLS, CDR2 YYNGEE, per germline. V gave up 0 bases and J gave up 6 bases; unmatched junction bases: 9. The CDR3 is CASSVGLAGGRGEQYF. In nucleotides, the CDR3 is TGTGCCAGCAGCGTAGGATTAGCGGGGGGCCGAGGCGAGCAGTACTTC.

There are many counts of this clonotype. The chain carries TRBV12-3 or TRBV12-4 and TRBJ1-2; D unresolved. The CDR3 spans 13 residues. V dropped 4 bases and J dropped 3 bases, with 9 bases sitting between them. The CDR3: CASSSNVDYGYTF. CDR3 nucleotide sequence: TGTGCCAGCAGTTCGAATGTAGACTATGGCTACACCTTC.

The chain carries TRBV29-1 and TRBJ1-1; D possibly corresponds to TRBD1 (5 bases). The CDR3 consists of 12 residues. CDR1 and CDR2 (germline): SQVTM, ANQGSEA. Trimming shortened V by 3 bases and J by 4 bases, and 9 bases separated the two germline ends. CDR3 DNA: TGCAGCGTTGACGGGGGGGGCACTGAAGCTTTCTTT. Amino acids: CSVDGGGTEAFF. Looking up the rest from reference TRBV29-1 and TRBJ1-1 gives the full variable domain: SAVISQKPSRDICQRGTSLTIQCQVDSQVTMMFWYRQQPGQSLTLIATANQGSEATYESGFVIDKFPISRPNLTFSTLTVSNMSPEDSSIYLCSVDGGGTEAFFGQGTRLTVV.

Ten or more counts support this clonotype. This chain links TRBV29-1 with TRBJ2-2; D is unclear. Germline CDR1 and CDR2: SQVTM and ANQGSEA. The CDR3 length is 11 residues. The V end was cut by 7 bases, the J end by 7 bases, with 10 bases between. The CDR3 DNA is TGCAGCGGCCACTTCTACGGGGAGCTGTTTTTT. This sequence encodes CSGHFYGELFF.

This chain uses TRBV20-1 with TRBJ2-1; 10 nucleotides match TRBD2. CDR1 is DFQATT, CDR2 SNEGSKA, per germline (reference sequence). With V trimmed by 3 bases and J by 0 bases, 5 bases remained unmatched. The CDR3 has 16 residues. The DNA of the CDR3 is TGCAGTGCTAGTATAGCGGGGGGAAGCTCCTACAATGAGCAGTTCTTC. Translated: CSASIAGGSSYNEQFF.

Worth noting for this clonotype: Being one base from a much bigger clone, this may be a read error. The rearrangement links TRBV9 to TRBJ2-3; D unresolved. Trimming stripped 1 base from V and 2 bases from J, with 14 bases between. Germline-derived CDR1 and CDR2 are SGDLS and YYNGEE. This CDR3 is built from 16 residues. CDR3 sequence (DNA): TGTGCCAGCAGCGTACAATCCGCGCACCACACAGATACGCAGTATTTT. Amino acids: CASSVQSAHHTDTQYF.

The chain employs TRBV7-2 and TRBJ2-7; the D is unclear. The J call is uncertain, as TRBJ2-5 better fits the DNA end. Germline V gene data show CDR1 as SGHTA and CDR2 as FQGNSA. The CDR3 spans 12 residues. The CDR3 DNA follows: TGTGCCAGCAGCGACAAACCAGAGACCCAGTACTTC. Its translation: CASSDKPETQYF.

V and J are TRBV7-9 and TRBJ1-4; D is unclear. Germline V gene lookup returns CDR1 SEHNR and CDR2 FQNEAQ (reference sequence). The CDR3 spans 17 residues. V was shortened by 7 bases and J by 6 bases, with 24 bases between the two germline ends. CDR3 protein: CASTAGRAGRPDEKLFF. For the CDR3, the DNA is TGTGCCAGCACCGCGGGGAGGGCAGGACGACCAGATGAAAAACTGTTTTTT.

A few counts support this clonotype. The chain joins TRBV28 to TRBJ2-7; maybe TRBD2 (6 bases). Germline CDR1 is MDHEN and CDR2 is SYDVKM. Trimming cost V 8 bases and J 2 bases, with 13 bases left between them. The CDR3 is made up of 13 amino acids. The CDR3 is CASGLGGTYEQYF. The DNA of the CDR3 is TGTGCCAGCGGTCTAGGAGGGACCTACGAGCAGTACTTC.

The J gene is TRBJ2-3, the V gene TRBV7-9; D unclear. Deletions cut 4 bases from V and 2 bases from J, with 10 bases between. The germline V gene encodes CDR1 SEHNR and CDR2 FQNEAQ (reference sequence). The CDR3 has 14 residues. This CDR3 is CASSSPGFTDTQYF. CDR3 DNA sequence: TGTGCCAGCAGCTCCCCGGGTTTCACAGATACGCAGTATTTT.

This clonotype was counted at least ten times. The chain combines TRBV29-1 with TRBJ2-7, with TRBD1 matching 12 bases. This CDR3 is 13 amino acids long. In germline, CDR1 is SQVTM, CDR2 ANQGSEA. The ends lost 6 bases at V and 6 bases at J; junction bases unmatched: 6. The CDR3 loop is CSVGTGGLGEQYF. DNA for the CDR3: TGCAGCGTCGGGACAGGGGGCCTCGGCGAGCAGTACTTC.

The CDR3 nucleotides are TGTGCCAGGCGGACAGGGATAAACGAGCAGTACTTC. It encodes CARRTGINEQYF. This rearrangement joins TRBV6-2 or TRBV6-3 to TRBJ2-4; 8 bases agree with TRBD1. The J call may be faulty, since TRBJ2-7 better matches the DNA end. Looked up from germline, CDR1 is MNHEY and CDR2 is SVGEGT. The CDR3 runs 12 residues.

The gene calls are TRBV7-9 and TRBJ2-5, with 9 bases matching TRBD1. The CDR3 is 15 residues long. V trimming: 4 bases; J trimming: 5 bases; junction bases outside the gene matches: 8. Germline V gene lookup returns CDR1 SEHNR and CDR2 FQNEAQ (reference sequence). The CDR3 bases are TGTGCCAGCAGCTCCGGGACAGGGATGATGGAGACCCAGTACTTC. This gives the protein CASSSGTGMMETQYF.

Details on this clonotype: Germline is not matched at one junction end, which may reflect a read error. This chain links TRBV6-2 or TRBV6-3 with TRBJ1-2, with D uncertain. The CDR3 contains 14 residues. CDR1 is MNHEY, CDR2 SVGEGT, per germline. The DNA of the CDR3 is TGTGTCAGCAGACCTTATCAGAATCACTACGGCTACACCTTC. Its protein product is CVSRPYQNHYGYTF.

As for this clonotype: An end of the junction differs from the germline gene, which may be a read error. This chain uses TRBV5-1 with TRBJ2-1; 10 nucleotides match TRBD1. This CDR3 is 16 amino acids long. CDR1 is SGHRS and CDR2 is YFSETQ in the germline V gene. CDR3 sequence: CASSLLGQGSYNGQFF. The DNA of the CDR3 is TGCGCCAGCAGCTTGTTGGGACAGGGGTCATATAATGGGCAGTTCTTC.

This chain joins TRBV5-5 and TRBJ1-2; the match to TRBD1 covers 12 bases. Per germline, CDR1 SGHKS and CDR2 YYEKEE (reference sequence). The CDR3 covers 15 residues. J lost 8 bases, V lost 4 bases, and 9 bases had no gene match. CDR3 sequence reads: CASSEGQGAFSGYTF. The DNA for the CDR3 is TGTGCCAGCAGCGAGGGACAGGGGGCGTTTTCAGGCTACACCTTC.

This clonotype was counted many times. A junction end diverges from the germline sequence, so it may reflect a read error. The rearrangement uses TRBV4-3 and TRBJ2-7; D not resolved. The CDR3 covers 15 residues. The germline V gene encodes CDR1 LGHNA and CDR2 YSLEER. CDR3 protein: CASSKEADLTYEQYF. The CDR3 nucleotides are TGCGCCAGCAGCAAAGAGGCAGACCTTACCTACGAGCAGTACTTC.

This clonotype was seen a few times. The chain has TRBV20-1 and TRBJ2-1; 7 bases match TRBD1. The CDR3 length is 12 residues. Germline V gene lookup returns CDR1 DFQATT and CDR2 SNEGSKA (reference sequence). The CDR3 sequence: CSLGQVYNEQFF. Written as DNA, the CDR3 is TGCAGCTTAGGACAGGTCTACAATGAGCAGTTCTTC.

This clonotype occurred a few times. The chain has TRBV3-1 and TRBJ1-1, with a tentative D call TRBD1 (5 bases). The V gene's germline CDR1 is LGHDT and CDR2 YNNKEL (reference sequence). V dropped 1 base and J dropped 0 bases, with 15 bases sitting between them. This CDR3 region has 17 residues. CDR3 nucleotide sequence: TGTGCCAGCAGCCAAGGACCACAGGTCCCCATGAACACTGAAGCTTTCTTT. Translated: CASSQGPQVPMNTEAFF.